The 23 T cell receptor beta chains given below trace back to one sample, sequenced in a study of cytomegalovirus exposure and HLA in healthy donors. PCR employed 60 Vbeta and 13 Jbeta primers. Generated by immunoSEQ multiplex PCR, the TCRdb table keeps only in-frame clones and is missing some. The table records some 200,000 clones, around 86% of them present only once. Sequencing used PBMCs. The receptors stem from a woman younger than 35 in good health and CMV-seronegative.

The V call is TRBV7-2, the J call TRBJ2-6; D not resolved. Trimming pared 3 bases from V and 0 bases from J, leaving 12 bases between. The germline V gene has CDR1 SGHTA and CDR2 FQGNSA. This CDR3 region has 17 residues. CDR3 coding DNA: TGTGCCAGCAGCTTGGGCAGAGAACCCTCTGGGGCCAACGTCCTGACTTTC. It yields the protein CASSLGREPSGANVLTF. Full variable domain (rest looked up from reference TRBV7-2 and TRBJ2-6): GAGVSQSPSNKVTEKGKDVELRCDPISGHTALYWYRQSLGQGLEFLIYFQGNSAPDKSGLPSDRFSAERTGGSVSTLTIQRTQQEDSAVYLCASSLGREPSGANVLTFGAGSRLTVL.

The V gene is TRBV5-1, the J gene TRBJ2-5; D is possibly TRBD2 (6 bases). The length of the CDR3 is 12 residues. Deletions cut 7 bases from V and 0 bases from J, with 7 bases between. Germline CDR1 SGHRS, CDR2 YFSETQ. CDR3 sequence: CASRGDQETQYF. CDR3 bases: TGCGCCAGCCGCGGGGACCAAGAGACCCAGTACTTC. Looking up the rest from reference TRBV5-1 and TRBJ2-5 gives the full variable domain: KAGVTQTPRYLIKTRGQQVTLSCSPISGHRSVSWYQQTPGQGLQFLFEYFSETQRNKGNFPGRFSGRQFSNSRSEMNVSTLELGDSALYLCASRGDQETQYFGPGTRLLVL.

The rearrangement joins TRBV6-1 to TRBJ1-5; the D gene is possibly TRBD1 (6 bases). With 7 bases removed from V and 4 bases from J, the gap between germline ends came to 11 bases. The CDR3 loop spans 13 amino acids. The germline V gene encodes CDR1 MNHNS and CDR2 SASEGT. The CDR3: CASTGQPNQPQHF. The CDR3 bases are TGTGCCAGCACAGGACAGCCTAATCAGCCCCAGCATTTT.

The chain employs TRBV7-8 and TRBJ1-1; 9 bases match TRBD1. With V trimmed by 5 bases and J by 6 bases, 10 bases remained unmatched. CDR1 is SGHVS, CDR2 FQNEAQ, per germline. There are 15 residues in the CDR3. The CDR3 bases are TGTGCCAGCAGCGCCCCCGGGACAGGGCTTGCTGAAGCTTTCTTT. This encodes CASSAPGTGLAEAFF.

The CDR3 loop reads CASSLGAGADNEQFF. CDR3 in DNA: TGTGCCAGCAGCTTAGGGGCGGGGGCCGACAATGAGCAGTTCTTC. The chain links TRBV7-6 to TRBJ2-1; TRBD2 might be the D (7 bases). Germline CDR1 is SGHVS and CDR2 is FNYEAQ. V was cut by 1 base and J by 5 bases, with 12 bases left in between. The CDR3 runs to 15 residues.

V gene TRBV2 combines with J gene TRBJ1-5, with 8 bases aligning to TRBD1. The germline V gene encodes CDR1 SNHLY and CDR2 FYNNEI. J was trimmed by 7 bases and V by 2 bases; bases with no gene match: 13. The CDR3 has 17 residues. CDR3 bases: TGTGCCAGCAGTGAATGGGGAACAGGGGGTTGGTTGCAGCCCCAGCATTTT. This translates into CASSEWGTGGWLQPQHF.

CDR3 coding DNA: TGTGCCAGCAGCCAACCTACAGGGGGACACTATGGCTACACCTTC. It is translated as CASSQPTGGHYGYTF. The chain couples TRBV7-8 to TRBJ1-2; 8 nucleotides agree with TRBD1. In germline, CDR1 is SGHVS, CDR2 FQNEAQ. With V trimmed by 5 bases and J by 3 bases, 8 bases remained unmatched. This CDR3 contains 15 residues.

This sequence joins TRBV28 and TRBJ2-1, with D maybe TRBD2 (5 bases). Germline-derived CDR1 and CDR2 are MDHEN and SYDVKM. The length of the CDR3 is 12 residues. V dropped 6 bases and J dropped 7 bases, with 10 bases sitting between them. The CDR3 coding sequence is TGTGCCAGCAGCCCTACGGGGAATGAGCAGTTCTTC. Translating gives CASSPTGNEQFF.

The CDR3 DNA is TGTGCCAGCAGCTCGGACAGGAAGAATTCACCCCTCCACTTT. This translates into CASSSDRKNSPLHF. The chain uses TRBV2 and TRBJ1-6, with 7 nucleotides matching TRBD1. J lost 7 bases, V lost 6 bases, and 6 bases had no gene match. The CDR3 loop spans 14 amino acids. Germline loops: CDR1 SNHLY, CDR2 FYNNEI.

V gene TRBV27 combines with J gene TRBJ1-4; D might be TRBD1 (6 bases). Germline V lookup: CDR1 MNHEY, CDR2 SMNVEV (reference sequence). The CDR3 consists of 14 residues. V was pared by 6 bases and J by 6 bases, with 14 bases between. The CDR3 loop reads CASRKQGLDEKLFF. The DNA for the CDR3 is TGTGCCAGCAGGAAACAGGGCCTAGATGAAAAACTGTTTTTT.

The table lists this clone with a few counts. V is TRBV6-5 and J is TRBJ2-5; D is possibly TRBD1 (5 bases). V was shortened by 0 bases and J by 0 bases, with 8 bases between the two germline ends. Germline V gene lookup returns CDR1 MNHEY and CDR2 SVGAGI. This CDR3 is built from 15 residues. The CDR3 protein is CASSYSQGDQETQYF. The CDR3 DNA reads TGTGCCAGCAGTTACTCCCAGGGTGACCAAGAGACCCAGTACTTC.

This clone was picked up a small number of times. The chain combines TRBV18 with TRBJ2-3, with 9 bases matching TRBD1. After removal of 4 bases from V and 2 bases from J, the junction contained 7 bases not matched to a gene. The CDR3 loop spans 16 amino acids. CDR1 KGHSH and CDR2 LQKENI come from the germline V gene. The CDR3 DNA reads as TGTGCCAGCTCACTACCGACAGGGGGGATCACAGATACGCAGTATTTT. Amino acids: CASSLPTGGITDTQYF. The full variable domain, rest sourced from reference TRBV18 and TRBJ2-3, is NAGVMQNPRHLVRRRGQEARLRCSPMKGHSHVYWYRQLPEEGLKFMVYLQKENIIDESGMPKERFSAEFPKEGPSILRIQQVVRGDSAAYFCASSLPTGGITDTQYFGPGTRLTVL.

This rearrangement joins TRBV9 to TRBJ2-1; possible D gene TRBD2, 5 bases. CDR3 length: 15 residues. Germline V lookup: CDR1 SGDLS, CDR2 YYNGEE. Between the trimmed V and J ends, which lost 0 bases and 10 bases, there was a span of 17 bases. The CDR3 DNA reads TGTGCCAGCAGCGTAGCATCAGTAGGAGGCAGCGAGCAGTTCTTC. Its protein product is CASSVASVGGSEQFF.

The chain is built from TRBV7-9 and TRBJ2-7; 9 bases are a match to TRBD1. This CDR3 has 13 amino acids. Germline V lookup: CDR1 SEHNR, CDR2 FQNEAQ (reference sequence). V shed 5 bases, J shed 9 bases, and the junction held 8 bases outside the gene matches. CDR3 sequence reads: CASSPDRGRMQYF. The CDR3 DNA reads TGTGCCAGCAGCCCGGACAGGGGCAGAATGCAGTACTTC.

The chain links TRBV18 to TRBJ2-7; 8 bases line up with TRBD2. The trim removed 2 bases at V and 1 base at J, leaving 4 bases unmatched. Looked up from germline, CDR1 is KGHSH and CDR2 is LQKENI. The CDR3 length is 15 residues. CDR3 bases: TGTGCCAGCTCACCATCAGCGGGAGAATCCTACGAGCAGTACTTC. Protein sequence: CASSPSAGESYEQYF.

The genes are TRBV2 and TRBJ2-5, with TRBD2 matching 16 bases. The DNA matches TRBJ2-7 better at its end, which makes the J call doubtful. The CDR3 is 15 residues long. The V gene's germline CDR1 is SNHLY and CDR2 FYNNEI. Here the CDR3 DNA reads TGTGCCAGCAGAGGGACTAGCGGGGGGGCCTACGAGCAGTACTTC. Protein: CASRGTSGGAYEQYF.

This sequence joins TRBV18 and TRBJ1-5, with unresolved D. Trimming removed 6 bases from V and 11 bases from J, with 14 bases in between. Germline CDR1 is KGHSH and CDR2 is LQKENI. CDR3 length: 12 amino acids. The CDR3 DNA follows: TGTGCCAGCTCGGAGGAATCAGCGTCCCAGCATTTT. Amino acid sequence: CASSEESASQHF.

V is TRBV19 and J is TRBJ2-5; TRBD2 matches at 7 bases. TRBJ2-7 matches the DNA end more closely, so the J call is doubtful. Germline values: CDR1 LNHDA, CDR2 SQIVND (reference sequence). The CDR3 is 13 residues long. The CDR3 spells CASRGGSFREQYF. The CDR3, as DNA: TGTGCCAGTAGGGGCGGGAGTTTTCGCGAGCAGTACTTC.

The gene calls are TRBV6-5 and TRBJ2-5; D uncertain. The germline gives CDR1 MNHEY, CDR2 SVGAGI. The CDR3 loop spans 16 amino acids. V was pared by 0 bases and J by 1 base, with 12 bases between. The CDR3 loop reads CASSYSIYTVQETQYF. The CDR3 coding sequence is TGTGCCAGCAGTTACTCTATCTATACGGTCCAAGAGACCCAGTACTTC.

The chain couples TRBV5-8 to TRBJ1-1; TRBD1 matches at 7 bases. Germline CDR1 SGHTS, CDR2 YDEGEE. J gave up 4 bases and V 4 bases, and 10 bases lay outside the gene matches. This CDR3 contains 15 residues. Written as DNA, the CDR3 is TGTGCCAGCAGCACGTTACAGGGGCGAGGCACTGAAGCTTTCTTT. Residues: CASSTLQGRGTEAFF.

The chain has TRBV2 and TRBJ2-7; possible D gene TRBD2, 5 bases. The germline V gene has CDR1 SNHLY and CDR2 FYNNEI. V lost 4 bases to trimming and J lost 3 bases, with 7 bases between them. The CDR3 is 12 residues long. CDR3 residues: CASSVGVYEQYF. CDR3 bases: TGTGCCAGCAGTGTCGGGGTCTACGAGCAGTACTTC.

V gene TRBV10-3 combines with J gene TRBJ2-6; no clear D. Per germline, CDR1 ENHRY and CDR2 SYGVKD. Trimming took 7 bases from V and 0 from J, leaving 7 bases between them. The CDR3 is made up of 14 amino acids. DNA for the CDR3: TGTGCCATCACCGATAGCTCTGGGGCCAACGTCCTGACTTTC. Translation: CAITDSSGANVLTF.

This chain connects TRBV7-2 to TRBJ1-2, with TRBD1 matching 7 bases. The germline CDR1 and CDR2 sequences are SGHTA and FQGNSA. This CDR3 contains 14 residues. Germline trimming cut 1 base from V and 6 bases from J; bases unmatched to any gene: 5. The CDR3, as DNA: TGTGCCAGCAGCTTAGGGGACAGACCTCATGGCTACACCTTC. The encoded protein is CASSLGDRPHGYTF. Filled out from reference TRBV7-2 and TRBJ1-2, the complete variable domain reads GAGVSQSPSNKVTEKGKDVELRCDPISGHTALYWYRQSLGQGLEFLIYFQGNSAPDKSGLPSDRFSAERTGGSVSTLTIQRTQQEDSAVYLCASSLGDRPHGYTFGSGTRLTVV.